A single sample is the source of the 8 T cell receptor beta chains below, sequenced in a study of control samples from healthy donors and cancer patients. Using immunoSEQ multiplex PCR, the repertoire was profiled, and TCRdb retains in-frame clones only, with some absent. The sample contains around 99,000 clones, approximately 90% of which appear only once. The specimen was blood. The receptors originated from a woman between 45 and 65 years old in good health.

The chain uses TRBV12-3 or TRBV12-4 and TRBJ1-5; no clear D. CDR3 size: 13 residues. V dropped 1 base and J dropped 5 bases, with 6 bases sitting between them. The CDR3 nucleotides read TGTGCCAGCAGTTTAGTGTCAGATCAGCCCCAGCATTTT. Amino acids: CASSLVSDQPQHF.

This clone appeared a single time. The chain couples TRBV2 to TRBJ1-4, with a tentative D call TRBD1 (5 bases). CDR3 length: 14 residues. V lost 6 bases and J 8 bases, leaving 16 bases between the germline ends. Germline V CDR1 and CDR2: SNHLY, FYNNEI. The CDR3 protein is CASRADIISEKLFF. Here the CDR3 DNA reads TGTGCCAGCAGAGCGGACATAATTTCAGAAAAACTGTTTTTT. The whole variable domain, filled in from reference TRBV2 and TRBJ1-4, reads EPEVTQTPSHQVTQMGQEVILRCVPISNHLYFYWYRQILGQKVEFLVSFYNNEISEKSEIFDDQFSVERPDGSNFTLKIRSTKLEDSAMYFCASRADIISEKLFFGSGTQLSVL.

This clone was recorded only once. This chain uses TRBV19 with TRBJ2-4; D is ambiguous. Germline V lookup: CDR1 LNHDA, CDR2 SQIVND (reference sequence). V dropped 3 bases and J dropped 6 bases, with 6 bases sitting between them. This CDR3 region has 12 residues. The CDR3 DNA reads as TGTGCCAGTAGTATGATGGGAAACATTCAGTACTTC. Protein product: CASSMMGNIQYF.

DNA for the CDR3: TGTGCCAGCAGCCCAACCGGGACAGCCTACAATGAGCAGTTCTTC. Translation: CASSPTGTAYNEQFF. The genes are TRBV7-9 and TRBJ2-1, with 7 positions matching TRBD1. The V gene end was trimmed by 5 bases and the J gene end by 2 bases; junction bases not matched to a gene: 6. The CDR3 contains 15 residues. Germline loops: CDR1 SEHNR, CDR2 FQNEAQ (reference sequence).

The rearrangement links TRBV5-1 to TRBJ2-3; D gene unclear. The V gene lost 1 base and the J gene lost 3 bases, with 12 bases spanning the gap. Per the germline V gene, CDR1 is SGHRS and CDR2 is YFSETQ. This CDR3 region has 15 residues. The CDR3 reads CASSLTPGRTDTQYF. The CDR3 DNA is TGCGCCAGCAGCTTGACACCAGGAAGGACAGATACGCAGTATTTT.

V usage is TRBV5-1 and J usage is TRBJ1-4; 10 bases map to TRBD1. There are 15 residues in the CDR3. J lost 8 bases, V lost 3 bases, and 7 bases had no gene match. The V gene's germline CDR1 is SGHRS and CDR2 YFSETQ. As DNA, the CDR3 is TGCGCCAGCAGCTCGGCCGGGACAGGGGCCGAAAAACTGTTTTTT. It codes for CASSSAGTGAEKLFF.

The CDR3 nucleotides read TGTGCCAGCAGCTTATTTGGAACGGACTATTCACCCCTCCACTTT. It codes for CASSLFGTDYSPLHF. The V call is TRBV7-9, the J call TRBJ1-6, with D unclear. Germline-derived CDR1 and CDR2 are SEHNR and FQNEAQ (reference sequence). Trimming stripped 2 bases from V and 8 bases from J, with 13 bases between. This CDR3 spans 15 amino acids.

V gene TRBV24-1 combines with J gene TRBJ1-1; D unclear. Deletions cut 9 bases from V and 0 bases from J, with 22 bases between. CDR1 KGHDR and CDR2 SFDVKD come from the germline V gene. This CDR3 contains 17 residues. The CDR3 nucleotides read TGTGCCACCCGCCCTACCCCGGAGGGATACATGAACACTGAAGCTTTCTTT. Translating it yields CATRPTPEGYMNTEAFF.